The 22 T cell receptor beta chains listed next were all sequenced from one sample in a study of cytomegalovirus exposure and HLA in healthy donors. Clones were read by immunoSEQ multiplex PCR, and TCRdb kept only the in-frame ones, dropping some. The sample consists of roughly 350,000 clones, approximately 90% of them appearing once. Source material: PBMCs. These receptors were taken from a woman between 18 and 29 years old in good health and CMV-seronegative.

The CDR3 sequence is CASSLGGLGTGDEQYF. CDR3 sequence (DNA): TGTGCCAGCAGCTTAGGGGGGCTAGGGACAGGGGACGAGCAGTACTTC. The gene calls are TRBV7-9 and TRBJ2-7; the match to TRBD1 covers 10 bases. This CDR3 spans 16 amino acids. Germline CDR1 and CDR2: SEHNR and FQNEAQ (reference sequence). The J segment lost 5 bases and the V segment lost 1 base, leaving 8 bases of the junction unmatched.

This clone was counted only a few times. The V call is TRBV29-1, the J call TRBJ1-2; 7 bases are shared with TRBD1. The CDR3 is 13 amino acids. CDR1 is SQVTM, CDR2 ANQGSEA, per germline. V dropped 3 bases and J dropped 8; count of bases not matched to a gene: 9. CDR3 in DNA: TGCAGCGTTGACTCAAACAGGGGTGTAGGCTACACCTTC. Translation: CSVDSNRGVGYTF.

This chain connects TRBV2 to TRBJ1-1, with 7 bases fitting TRBD1. This CDR3 is built from 15 residues. The J segment lost 3 bases and the V segment lost 6 bases, leaving 10 bases of the junction unmatched. Germline V gene sequence: CDR1 SNHLY, CDR2 FYNNEI. As DNA, the CDR3 is TGTGCCAGCAGGCCCGAGGCAGGGGGTTACACTGAAGCTTTCTTT. Protein: CASRPEAGGYTEAFF.

This chain uses TRBV27 with TRBJ2-7, with TRBD2 matching over 8 bases. With 5 bases clipped from V and 6 bases from J, the junction kept 12 bases outside the gene matches. CDR1 and CDR2 (germline): MNHEY, SMNVEV (reference sequence). CDR3 length: 15 amino acids. This CDR3 is CASSRTSPGGGEQYF. The DNA for the CDR3 is TGTGCCAGCAGTAGGACGTCCCCGGGGGGGGGCGAGCAGTACTTC.

The V and J genes are TRBV6-5 and TRBJ1-5; 8 nucleotides line up with TRBD1. The CDR3 totals 14 residues. Germline V gene sequence: CDR1 MNHEY, CDR2 SVGAGI. V shed 5 bases and J 7 bases; nucleotides not matched to a gene: 7. DNA of the CDR3: TGTGCCAGCAGTCGGACAGGGCAGGGACAGCCCCAGCATTTT. This sequence encodes CASSRTGQGQPQHF.

This chain connects TRBV29-1 to TRBJ2-3; tentative D call: TRBD2 (5 bases). CDR1 is SQVTM and CDR2 is ANQGSEA in the germline V gene. The CDR3 sequence is 14 residues long. Trimming stripped 4 bases from V and 0 bases from J, with 11 bases between. CDR3 nucleotides: TGCAGCGTTGTGGGGAGATACAGCACAGATACGCAGTATTTT. Its translation: CSVVGRYSTDTQYF.

CDR3 coding DNA: TGCAGCGTTGAGTATCCCTCCGGGACTAGCGGGAGTCGAGCCAAAAACATTCAGTACTTC. Protein: CSVEYPSGTSGSRAKNIQYF. The V call is TRBV29-1, the J call TRBJ2-4; TRBD2 matches at 14 bases. The CDR3 is made up of 20 amino acids. Germline trimming cut 3 bases from V and 0 bases from J; bases unmatched to any gene: 13. Germline V gene data show CDR1 as SQVTM and CDR2 as ANQGSEA.

The chain is built from TRBV7-2 and TRBJ2-1; D not resolved. V shed 1 base and J shed 9 bases, with 10 bases lying between them. Germline assignment: CDR1 SGHTA and CDR2 FQGNSA. The length of the CDR3 is 13 residues. The CDR3 nucleotides are TGTGCCAGCAGCTTAGGACCCTCGGGTGAGCAGTTCTTC. Residues: CASSLGPSGEQFF.

This sequence joins TRBV11-2 and TRBJ2-1, with TRBD2 matching over 11 bases. Germline V lookup: CDR1 SGHAT, CDR2 FQNNGV. J lost 5 bases, V lost 3 bases, and 9 bases had no gene match. CDR3 length equals 17 residues. The CDR3, as DNA: TGTGCCAGCAGCTTCATACTCCAGACTAGCGGGGACAATGAGCAGTTCTTC. Translation gives CASSFILQTSGDNEQFF.

The chain couples TRBV2 to TRBJ1-2; tentatively, D is TRBD1 (5 bases). CDR3 length equals 14 residues. Trimming removed 1 base from V and 8 bases from J, with 14 bases in between. Germline loops: CDR1 SNHLY, CDR2 FYNNEI. The CDR3 is CASSEGGTVIGYTF. The CDR3 bases are TGTGCCAGCAGTGAAGGCGGGACGGTGATCGGCTACACCTTC.

This chain connects TRBV18 to TRBJ2-4; TRBD2 is a possible D gene (6 bases). CDR1 and CDR2 (germline): KGHSH, LQKENI. The CDR3 contains 16 residues. V lost 6 bases to trimming and J lost 0 bases, with 15 bases between them. The CDR3 loop reads CASSPPGGLAKNIQYF. The CDR3 coding sequence is TGTGCCAGCTCCCCCCCCGGGGGTCTAGCCAAAAACATTCAGTACTTC.

The J gene is TRBJ2-3, the V gene TRBV2; perhaps TRBD2 as D (7 bases). V was shortened by 5 bases and J by 2 bases, with 14 bases between the two germline ends. CDR1 and CDR2 from the germline V gene are SNHLY and FYNNEI. The CDR3 sequence is 15 residues long. The CDR3 loop reads CASSIGGDTTDTQYF. For the CDR3, the DNA is TGTGCCAGCAGTATAGGGGGGGACACCACAGATACGCAGTATTTT.

The rearrangement links TRBV11-1 to TRBJ2-7; D perhaps matches TRBD1 (6 bases). The CDR3 contains 14 residues. With 1 base removed from V and 0 bases from J, the gap between germline ends came to 7 bases. The V gene's germline CDR1 is SGHAT and CDR2 FQDESV (reference sequence). The CDR3, as DNA: TGTGCCAGCAGCTTAGAGGACAGCTCCTACGAGCAGTACTTC. It yields the protein CASSLEDSSYEQYF. Supplemented by reference TRBV11-1 and TRBJ2-7, the full variable domain reads EAEVAQSPRYKITEKSQAVAFWCDPISGHATLYWYRQILGQGPELLVQFQDESVVDDSQLPKDRFSAERLKGVDSTLKIQPAELGDSAMYLCASSLEDSSYEQYFGPGTRLTVT.

J is TRBJ2-1 and V is TRBV10-2; no definite D call. The CDR3 extends over 13 amino acids. V lost 3 bases, J lost 9 bases, and 12 bases lay in between. Germline CDR1 reads WSHSY; CDR2 reads SAAADI. In DNA, the CDR3 is TGCGCCAGCAGTGATCCTTGGCATGGTGAGCAGTTCTTC. The encoded protein is CASSDPWHGEQFF.

V is TRBV6-6 and J is TRBJ1-2; 9 bases match TRBD1. V shed 6 bases and J 2 bases; nucleotides not matched to a gene: 7. This CDR3 contains 15 residues. CDR1 and CDR2 from the germline V gene are MNHNY and SVGAGI (reference sequence). The CDR3 region is CASSNLGTGNYGYTF. The CDR3 bases are TGTGCCAGCAGCAATTTAGGGACAGGGAACTATGGCTACACCTTC.

This clone was counted a single time. The J gene is TRBJ2-7, the V gene TRBV14, with 10 bases aligning to TRBD1. This CDR3 spans 13 amino acids. Per the germline V gene, CDR1 is SGHDN and CDR2 is FVKESK. Trimming cost V 4 bases and J 7 bases; bases outside gene matches: 4. The CDR3 here is CASSLPGQGEQYF. Written as DNA, the CDR3 is TGTGCCAGCAGCCTTCCGGGACAGGGGGAGCAGTACTTC.

The chain employs TRBV13 and TRBJ2-3; the match to TRBD2 covers 16 bases. CDR3 size: 17 residues. Looked up from germline, CDR1 is PRHDT and CDR2 is FYEKMQ (reference sequence). Unmatched junction bases numbered 3, after V lost 3 bases and J lost 3 bases. This CDR3 is CASSLGLAGGRTDTQYF. The CDR3 DNA reads TGTGCCAGCAGCTTGGGACTAGCGGGAGGGCGGACAGATACGCAGTATTTT. The full variable domain, its missing parts supplied by reference TRBV13 and TRBJ2-3, is AAGVIQSPRHLIKEKRETATLKCYPIPRHDTVYWYQQGPGQDPQFLISFYEKMQSDKGSIPDRFSAQQFSDYHSELNMSSLELGDSALYFCASSLGLAGGRTDTQYFGPGTRLTVL.

The rearrangement joins TRBV29-1 to TRBJ2-7, with a tentative D call TRBD1 (6 bases). Germline loops: CDR1 SQVTM, CDR2 ANQGSEA. This CDR3 is 13 amino acids long. V lost 4 bases to trimming and J lost 4 bases, with 14 bases between them. DNA of the CDR3: TGCAGCGTTGTCGGGTGGGGGCGATACGAGCAGTACTTC. It yields the protein CSVVGWGRYEQYF.

The chain recombines TRBV29-1 with TRBJ2-2; 8 positions agree with TRBD1. With V trimmed by 5 bases and J by 2 bases, 10 bases remained unmatched. Germline assignment: CDR1 SQVTM and CDR2 ANQGSEA. There are 16 residues in the CDR3. Here the CDR3 reads CSVYDPGQENTGELFF. In DNA, the CDR3 is TGCAGCGTTTACGACCCGGGACAGGAAAACACCGGGGAGCTGTTTTTT.

This chain joins TRBV7-9 and TRBJ2-5, with 7 positions matching TRBD1. The CDR3 contains 19 residues. The V and J ends lost 5 bases and 2 bases, in that order; junction bases with no gene match: 20. The germline V gene has CDR1 SEHNR and CDR2 FQNEAQ (reference sequence). CDR3 sequence reads: CASSPLHPSSGGVQETQYF. For the CDR3, the DNA is TGTGCCAGCAGCCCGCTACATCCTTCCTCAGGGGGAGTACAAGAGACCCAGTACTTC.

The chain joins TRBV11-3 to TRBJ2-1; D uncertain. V shed 0 bases and J shed 6 bases, with 12 bases lying between them. Germline V CDR1 and CDR2: SGHNT, YENEEA. CDR3 length: 15 amino acids. This CDR3 is CASSLDSLVGNEQFF. CDR3 coding DNA: TGTGCCAGCAGCTTAGATTCGTTAGTTGGCAATGAGCAGTTCTTC.

The chain is built from TRBV27 and TRBJ2-3, with a weak D call TRBD1 (5 bases). This CDR3 contains 16 residues. From germline, CDR1 is MNHEY and CDR2 SMNVEV (reference sequence). The ends were cut back, 4 bases at V and 4 bases at J, with 18 bases in the middle. CDR3 sequence reads: CASSSKGRSVPDTQYF. The CDR3 nucleotides read TGTGCCAGCAGTTCCAAGGGGCGCAGCGTCCCAGATACGCAGTATTTT.